This TCR beta chain was recorded in a study of blood T cell repertoires in COVID-19 (dated by TCRdb to about 2020). Broadly, across the study: Samples covering the acute and convalescent phases of COVID-19 were provided by collaborators in the United States, Italy and Spain. A de-identified subject ID, COVID-19 status, age in years and sex were almost always included in the sample metadata. The material from the prospective study consisted of cDNA or gDNA derived from T cells, B-cell-depleted T cells, or PBMCs. The dataset comprised deeply sampled blood TCRbeta repertoires from subjects exposed to, actively infected with, or recovered from COVID-19. Where available, HLA class I and class II types were taken from metadata supplied by the sample provider and were not determined by assay-based typing. Samples came from the ongoing ImmuneRACE study (first 160 participants) plus 1,254 subjects from 6 global collaborators. The repertoires were released in a freely available public database meant as a resource for research on the immune response to SARS-CoV-2.

TCRbeta CDR3 regions were amplified from genomic DNA using the immunoSEQ Assay, a bias-controlled multiplex PCR. The paper's data handling went like this. The number of nucleated cells in each sample was estimated by amplification of reference gene primers within the assay. To quantify the absolute abundance of each unique TCRbeta CDR3 rearrangement, sequence reads were collapsed and filtered. For each sample, productive Simpson clonality was calculated as the square root of Simpson's diversity index over productive rearrangements. TCRdb took this table from immuneACCESS and kept in-frame rearrangements with V and J called. Such tables lack part of the clones; where checked against another copy, unresolved V genes explain under half of the gap, and the rest is unexplained. V and J calls and clone size are as listed in that table; D and trimming were resolved from the DNA. The sample table contains roughly 30,000 clones; only one count was recorded for about 85% of them. The ten largest clones take up 14% of the sample.

Paper-wide results and their limitations: Clinical and demographic metadata were provided uncurated, with the amount varying by source and participant.

The collaborating institutions used their own protocols to collect whole blood in K2EDTA tubes. For TCRbeta analysis, collaborators shipped samples as frozen whole blood, isolated PBMCs, or DNA extracted from either of those sample types. Including the terminal cysteine and phenylalanine, the CDR3 comprises 16 residues. Only the CDR3 part of the read is kept: 48 bases, read in frame from the first base. The germline V gene (reference sequence) supplies CDR1 LNHDA and CDR2 SQIVND. Deletion took 7 bases off V and 0 bases off J, with a span of 15 bases between the germline ends. This clone occurred a few times. Its recognized antigen is unknown. The sample holds no much larger clone one base away, and base qualities are not on file.

Input material: peripheral blood. The receptor chain draws on TRBV19 and TRBJ2-2; TRBD2 could be the D gene, as 6 bases match. The TCR sequence derives from a human donor with acute or convalescent COVID-19. The donor label of this sample is uncertain. The encoded CDR3 is CASTLRRGSNTGELFF. The bases read TGTGCCAGTACCCTCAGGCGGGGCTCGAACACCGGGGAGCTGTTTTTT.